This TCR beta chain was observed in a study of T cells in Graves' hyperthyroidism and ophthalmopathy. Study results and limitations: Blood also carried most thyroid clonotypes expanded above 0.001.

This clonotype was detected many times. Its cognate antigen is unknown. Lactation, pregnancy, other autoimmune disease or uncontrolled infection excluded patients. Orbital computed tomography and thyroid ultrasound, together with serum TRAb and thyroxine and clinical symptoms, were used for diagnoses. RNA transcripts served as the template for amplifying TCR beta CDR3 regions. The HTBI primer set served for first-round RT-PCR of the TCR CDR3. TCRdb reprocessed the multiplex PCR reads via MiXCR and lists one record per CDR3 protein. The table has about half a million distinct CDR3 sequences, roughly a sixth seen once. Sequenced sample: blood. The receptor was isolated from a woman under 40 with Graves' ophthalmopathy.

The CDR3 DNA follows: TGCGCCAGCAGCTTGGATGGGACAGCTGACTACGAGCAGTACTTC. Its translation: CASSLDGTADYEQYF. This chain links TRBV5-1 with TRBJ2-7; 7 bases map to TRBD1. The germline V gene has CDR1 SGHRS and CDR2 YFSETQ. V dropped 0 bases and J dropped 3; count of bases not matched to a gene: 6. The CDR3 covers 15 residues.